Sequencing of this TCR beta chain was carried out in a study of OX40 agonist ivuxolimab in advanced cancers. Profiled with immunoSEQ multiplex PCR; TCRdb holds only in-frame clones, not every one. The top ten clones hold around 0.29% of a sample with some 67,000 clones, nearly 90% of them seen once. V gave up 6 bases and J gave up 0 bases, with 6 bases separating them. CDR3 length: 14 residues. Germline assignment: CDR1 PRHDT and CDR2 FYEKMQ (reference sequence). The V and J genes are TRBV13 and TRBJ2-6, with a weak D call TRBD2 (5 bases). The receptor's source is an adult with an advanced solid tumor such as melanoma, head and neck, liver or kidney cancer. This specimen was CD4+ or CD8+ T cells sorted from blood, taken in a trial of the OX40 agonist ivuxolimab. The CDR3 spells CASREGSGANVLTF. CDR3 coding DNA: TGTGCCAGCAGAGAGGGCTCTGGGGCCAACGTCCTGACTTTC.